Listed here are 8 T cell receptor beta chains from one sample, sequenced in a study of identical twins. Using its own MiXCR run on the 5' RACE reads, TCRdb lists one record per CDR3 protein. The table lists 500,000 to 600,000 distinct CDR3 sequences, 20% to 25% of them singletons. The data also belong to a second study, concerning T cells expressing NK-cell markers.

Sequencing used CD4+ T cells sorted from blood. These receptors all come from a woman aged 18-30 years in good health.

This chain links TRBV12-3 or TRBV12-4 with TRBJ2-3, with D perhaps TRBD2 (7 bases). The CDR3 contains 15 residues. The germline V and J ends were trimmed by 3 bases and 5 bases, with 15 bases remaining between them. In nucleotides, the CDR3 is TGTGCCAGCAGTTTCTCGGGGGGCCATCAAGATACGCAGTATTTT. Translation: CASSFSGGHQDTQYF.

V gene TRBV5-3 combines with J gene TRBJ2-3; a weak D match, TRBD1 (6 bases). TRBV5-3 is noted as an ORF with a role that remains uncertain. The CDR3 extends over 14 amino acids. V gave up 0 bases and J gave up 5 bases, with 10 bases separating them. CDR3 nucleotides: TGTGCCAGAAGCTTGGCAGGGGAAGAAGATACGCAGTATTTT. It codes for CARSLAGEEDTQYF.

There are a few counts of this clonotype. V usage is TRBV29-1 and J usage is TRBJ2-1; D possibly corresponds to TRBD1 (7 bases). Looked up from germline, CDR1 is SQVTM and CDR2 is ANQGSEA. This CDR3 comprises 14 residues. V lost 3 bases and J lost 2, with 11 bases in between. The CDR3 region has the DNA TGCAGCGTTGATCAGGGGGAGGCCTACAATGAGCAGTTCTTC. This gives the protein CSVDQGEAYNEQFF.

The chain combines TRBV5-1 with TRBJ2-3, with 8 bases lining up with TRBD2. From germline, CDR1 is SGHRS and CDR2 YFSETQ. Trimming took 3 bases from V and 5 from J; bases not matched to a gene: 8. There are 15 residues in the CDR3. CDR3 DNA sequence: TGCGCCAGCAGCTCAACCGGGACTAGGGTAGATACGCAGTATTTT. It translates to CASSSTGTRVDTQYF.

This clonotype appeared many times. The gene calls are TRBV7-8 and TRBJ2-3; TRBD1 matches 7 bases. The V segment lost 4 bases and the J segment 6 bases; nucleotides outside the gene matches: 7. Germline V CDR1 and CDR2: SGHVS, FQNEAQ. The CDR3 runs 14 residues. The CDR3 region has the DNA TGTGCCAGCAGCTCTAGATTCAGGGGGGATACGCAGTATTTT. It yields the protein CASSSRFRGDTQYF.

This clonotype was seen ten or more times. This chain links TRBV5-1 with TRBJ2-7; 7 bases fit TRBD1. Germline CDR1 reads SGHRS; CDR2 reads YFSETQ. This CDR3 contains 14 residues. Trimming cost V 0 bases and J 2 bases; bases outside gene matches: 2. The CDR3 coding sequence is TGCGCCAGCAGCTTGGTACAGGGGACCTACGAGCAGTACTTC. Translation gives CASSLVQGTYEQYF. The full variable domain, in which reference TRBV5-1 and TRBJ2-7 provide the parts outside the CDR3, is KAGVTQTPRYLIKTRGQQVTLSCSPISGHRSVSWYQQTPGQGLQFLFEYFSETQRNKGNFPGRFSGRQFSNSRSEMNVSTLELGDSALYLCASSLVQGTYEQYFGPGTRLTVT.

The chain links TRBV4-1 to TRBJ1-2; D remains ambiguous. Germline V gene sequence: CDR1 MGHRA, CDR2 YSYEKL. This CDR3 region has 15 residues. Trimming took off 1 base at V and 4 bases at J, with 13 bases between the two ends. The CDR3 bases are TGCGCCAGCAGCCAAGGGGGTGGTTCGTTCTATGGCTACACCTTC. Amino acids: CASSQGGGSFYGYTF.

This chain uses TRBV7-9 with TRBJ2-3; no clear D gene. This CDR3 contains 14 residues. Germline V gives CDR1 SEHNR, CDR2 FQNEAQ (reference sequence). V dropped 1 base and J dropped 4 bases, with 9 bases sitting between them. This CDR3 reads CASSLVGMADTQYF. The CDR3 DNA reads as TGTGCCAGCAGCTTAGTCGGCATGGCAGATACGCAGTATTTT.